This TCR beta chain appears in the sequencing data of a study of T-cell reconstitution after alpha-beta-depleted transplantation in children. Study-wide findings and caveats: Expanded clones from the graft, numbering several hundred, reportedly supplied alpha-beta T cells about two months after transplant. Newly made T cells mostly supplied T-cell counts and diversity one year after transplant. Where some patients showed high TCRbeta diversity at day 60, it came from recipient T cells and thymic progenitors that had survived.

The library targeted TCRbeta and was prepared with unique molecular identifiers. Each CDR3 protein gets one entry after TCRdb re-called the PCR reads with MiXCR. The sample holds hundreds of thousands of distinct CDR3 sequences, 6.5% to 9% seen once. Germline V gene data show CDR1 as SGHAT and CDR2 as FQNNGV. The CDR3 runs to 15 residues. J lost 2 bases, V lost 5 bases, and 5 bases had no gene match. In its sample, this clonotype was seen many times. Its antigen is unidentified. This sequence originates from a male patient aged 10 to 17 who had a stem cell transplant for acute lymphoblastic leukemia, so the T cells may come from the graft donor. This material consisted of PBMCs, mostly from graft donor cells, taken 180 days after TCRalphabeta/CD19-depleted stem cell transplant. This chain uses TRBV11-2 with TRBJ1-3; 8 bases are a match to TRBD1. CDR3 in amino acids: CASSPRTGTGNTIYF. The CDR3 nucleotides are TGTGCCAGCAGCCCCAGGACAGGGACTGGAAACACCATATATTTT.